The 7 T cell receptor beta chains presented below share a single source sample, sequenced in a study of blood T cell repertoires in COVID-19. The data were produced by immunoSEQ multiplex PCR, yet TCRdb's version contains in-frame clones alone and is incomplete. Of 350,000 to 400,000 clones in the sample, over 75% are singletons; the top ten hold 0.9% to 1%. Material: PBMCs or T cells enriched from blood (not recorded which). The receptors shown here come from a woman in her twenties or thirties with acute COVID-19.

This chain's CDR3 is CASSLQGVKGVNEAFF. The CDR3 DNA is TGCGCCAGCAGCTTACAGGGGGTGAAGGGAGTGAATGAAGCTTTCTTT. V is TRBV5-1 and J is TRBJ1-1, with 8 bases that match TRBD1. The V segment lost 2 bases and the J segment 7 bases; nucleotides outside the gene matches: 13. The length of the CDR3 is 16 residues. Germline CDR1 and CDR2: SGHRS and YFSETQ. The full variable domain, its missing parts supplied by reference TRBV5-1 and TRBJ1-1, is KAGVTQTPRYLIKTRGQQVTLSCSPISGHRSVSWYQQTPGQGLQFLFEYFSETQRNKGNFPGRFSGRQFSNSRSEMNVSTLELGDSALYLCASSLQGVKGVNEAFFGQGTRLTVV.

CDR3 amino acids: CASSAFNASSYEQYF. The CDR3, as DNA: TGTGCCAGCAGCGCTTTCAACGCTAGCTCCTACGAGCAGTACTTC. The chain joins TRBV21-1 to TRBJ2-7; the listed D gene, TRBD2, was not tested against the DNA. TRBV21-1 is noted as a pseudogene. The CDR3 totals 15 residues.

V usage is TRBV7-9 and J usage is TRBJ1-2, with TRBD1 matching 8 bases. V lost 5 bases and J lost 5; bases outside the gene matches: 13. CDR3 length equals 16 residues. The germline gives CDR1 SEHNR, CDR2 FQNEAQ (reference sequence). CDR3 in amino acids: CASSRTMDRDPYGYTF. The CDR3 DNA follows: TGTGCCAGCAGCCGCACCATGGACAGGGACCCTTATGGCTACACCTTC. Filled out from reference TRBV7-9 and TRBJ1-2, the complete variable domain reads DTGVSQNPRHKITKRGQNVTFRCDPISEHNRLYWYRQTLGQGPEFLTYFQNEAQLEKSRLLSDRFSAERPKGSFSTLEIQRTEQGDSAMYLCASSRTMDRDPYGYTFGSGTRLTVV.

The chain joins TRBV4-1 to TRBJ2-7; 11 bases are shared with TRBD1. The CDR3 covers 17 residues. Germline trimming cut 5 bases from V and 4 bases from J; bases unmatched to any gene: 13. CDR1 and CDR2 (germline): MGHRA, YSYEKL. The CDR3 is CASSESGTGGFGYEQYF. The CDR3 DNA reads TGCGCCAGCAGCGAATCCGGGACAGGGGGGTTCGGGTACGAGCAGTACTTC.

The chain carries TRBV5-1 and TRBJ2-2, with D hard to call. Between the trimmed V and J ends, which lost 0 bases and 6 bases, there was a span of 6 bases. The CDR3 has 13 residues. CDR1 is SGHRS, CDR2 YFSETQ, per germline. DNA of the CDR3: TGCGCCAGCAGCTTGGGAGTTCCCGGGGAGCTGTTTTTT. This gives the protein CASSLGVPGELFF.

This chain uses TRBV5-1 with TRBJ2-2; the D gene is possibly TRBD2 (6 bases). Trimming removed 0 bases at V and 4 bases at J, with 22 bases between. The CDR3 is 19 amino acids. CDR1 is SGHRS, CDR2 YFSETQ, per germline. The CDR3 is CASSLAGLIQDGGTGELFF. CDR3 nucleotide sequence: TGCGCCAGCAGCTTGGCGGGGCTTATCCAGGACGGGGGCACCGGGGAGCTGTTTTTT. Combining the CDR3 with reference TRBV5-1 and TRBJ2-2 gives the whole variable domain KAGVTQTPRYLIKTRGQQVTLSCSPISGHRSVSWYQQTPGQGLQFLFEYFSETQRNKGNFPGRFSGRQFSNSRSEMNVSTLELGDSALYLCASSLAGLIQDGGTGELFFGEGSRLTVL.

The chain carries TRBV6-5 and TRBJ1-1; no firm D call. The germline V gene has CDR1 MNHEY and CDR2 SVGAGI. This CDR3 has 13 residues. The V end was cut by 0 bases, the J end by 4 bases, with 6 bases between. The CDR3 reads CASSYSAVTEAFF. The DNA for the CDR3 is TGTGCCAGCAGTTACTCGGCAGTCACTGAAGCTTTCTTT.